The sequence of this TCR beta chain was determined in a study of T cells in Graves' hyperthyroidism and ophthalmopathy. Researchers amplified the TCR beta CDR3 regions from RNA transcripts. TCR CDR3 underwent first-round RT-PCR with the HTBI primer set. TCRdb redid the calling of the multiplex PCR reads with MiXCR, one entry per CDR3 protein. The repertoire holds some 700,000 distinct CDR3 sequences, 17% seen once, with 15% to 17% in the top ten. The CDR3 loop spans 17 amino acids. The germline V gene encodes CDR1 SGHNT and CDR2 YENEEA. V was shortened by 0 bases and J by 1 base, with 15 bases between the two germline ends.

The V and J genes are TRBV11-3 and TRBJ1-1; a possible D gene is TRBD1 (6 bases). The source of this sequence is a middle-aged man with Graves' hyperthyroidism. The sequencing input was blood. CDR3 residues: CASSLDLMGARNTEAFF. As DNA, the CDR3 is TGTGCCAGCAGCTTAGATCTCATGGGGGCCCGGAACACTGAAGCTTTCTTT.